These 7 T cell receptor beta chains share one sample of origin, sequenced in a study of cytomegalovirus exposure and HLA in healthy donors. Profiling relied on immunoSEQ multiplex PCR, and the TCRdb table lists in-frame clones only, not all of them. The table has some 250,000 clones, 90% seen once. The sequenced material came from PBMCs. Receptors were obtained from a woman aged 25-40 years in good health and CMV-seronegative.

The chain links TRBV29-1 to TRBJ2-2, with D unresolved. V lost 3 bases, J lost 2 bases, and 7 bases lay in between. The CDR3 runs 13 residues. Per germline, CDR1 SQVTM and CDR2 ANQGSEA. CDR3 loop: CSVEGRNTGELFF. The CDR3 coding sequence is TGCAGCGTTGAGGGTAGAAACACCGGGGAGCTGTTTTTT.

This clone was recorded a few times. This chain's CDR3 is CASSPGVTEAFF. The CDR3 nucleotides read TGTGCCAGCAGTCCAGGTGTCACTGAAGCTTTCTTT. The gene calls are TRBV25-1 and TRBJ1-1; D uncertain. The germline CDR1 and CDR2 sequences are MGHDK and SYGVNS. The CDR3 consists of 12 residues. V lost 5 bases, J lost 4 bases, and 8 bases lay in between.

The chain joins TRBV13 to TRBJ2-7; 9 bases fit TRBD1. Trimming removed 4 bases from V and 5 bases from J; junction bases left unmatched: 21. Germline CDR1 and CDR2: PRHDT and FYEKMQ (reference sequence). The CDR3 spans 19 residues. This CDR3 is CASSYRQGGLIQVSNEQYF. The CDR3 DNA sequence: TGTGCCAGCAGCTACCGACAGGGGGGGTTAATCCAGGTCTCGAACGAGCAGTACTTC.

The chain couples TRBV6-5 to TRBJ2-7; D ambiguous. This CDR3 comprises 11 residues. CDR1 is MNHEY, CDR2 SVGAGI, per germline. The ends were cut back, 8 bases at V and 5 bases at J, with 10 bases in the middle. CDR3 nucleotides: TGTGCCAGCCGAAGGGTCAACGAGCAGTACTTC. Protein sequence: CASRRVNEQYF.

As DNA, the CDR3 is TGCGCCAGCAGCCAAGGGAACGGTGGCTACGAGCAGTACTTC. This gives the protein CASSQGNGGYEQYF. The gene calls are TRBV4-1 and TRBJ2-7; no reliable D call. The CDR3 length is 14 residues. Deletions cut 1 base from V and 3 bases from J, with 10 bases between. Germline CDR1 MGHRA, CDR2 YSYEKL.

The chain links TRBV28 to TRBJ2-7; tentative D call: TRBD2 (6 bases). The CDR3 is made up of 17 amino acids. Germline V lookup: CDR1 MDHEN, CDR2 SYDVKM. Trimming left V 3 bases short and J 3 bases short, with 21 bases between. CDR3 nucleotides: TGTGCCAGCAGTTTGGGTCTTGGCGGGGAAGGTGACTACGAGCAGTACTTC. Translated: CASSLGLGGEGDYEQYF.

The chain is built from TRBV28 and TRBJ2-7, with no clear D. V lost 5 bases and J 3 bases, leaving 14 bases between the germline ends. CDR1 and CDR2 (germline): MDHEN, SYDVKM. The CDR3 is made up of 14 amino acids. The CDR3 loop is CASSRPEVSYEQYF. For the CDR3, the DNA is TGTGCCAGCAGTAGACCTGAGGTGAGCTACGAGCAGTACTTC.